The 11 T cell receptor beta chains below come from one sample, sequenced in a study of beta chain features in type 1 diabetes. Isolated RNA was reverse transcribed in full, so expressed TCRB transcripts were sequenced. Profiled with immunoSEQ multiplex PCR; TCRdb holds only in-frame clones, not every one. The data show around 140,000 clones, 10% seen once. Sequenced material: naive CD4+ T cells from blood. The receptors come from a man between 18 and 35 years old in good health.

V and J are TRBV9 and TRBJ2-3; D may be TRBD1 (5 bases). V was pared by 6 bases and J by 3 bases, with 11 bases between. Looked up from germline, CDR1 is SGDLS and CDR2 is YYNGEE. There are 13 residues in the CDR3. The CDR3 region has the DNA TGTGCCAGCAACCCCCAGGGTACAGATACGCAGTATTTT. Its translation is CASNPQGTDTQYF.

This clone has a handful of counts. The CDR3 spells CASSPLAGGLDTQYF. CDR3 nucleotides: TGCGCCAGCAGCCCACTAGCGGGGGGGTTGGATACGCAGTATTTT. This chain links TRBV5-1 with TRBJ2-3, with 13 bases aligning to TRBD2. Germline V CDR1 and CDR2: SGHRS, YFSETQ. The CDR3 is made up of 15 amino acids. With V trimmed by 4 bases and J by 6 bases, 5 bases remained unmatched.

This chain connects TRBV6-5 to TRBJ1-5, with 10 nucleotides matching TRBD1. CDR3 size: 14 residues. From germline, CDR1 is MNHEY and CDR2 SVGAGI. Losses at the gene ends were 6 bases for V and 4 bases for J; bases not matched to a gene: 3. The CDR3 sequence is CASRRQGANQPQHF. The CDR3 DNA reads as TGTGCCAGCAGGCGACAGGGGGCGAATCAGCCCCAGCATTTT.

This chain joins TRBV6-6 and TRBJ1-5; TRBD1 matches at 10 bases. The ends lost 2 bases at V and 6 bases at J; junction bases unmatched: 4. Germline assignment: CDR1 MNHNY and CDR2 SVGAGI (reference sequence). The CDR3 is 15 amino acids. CDR3 residues: CASSYGTGAFQPQHF. The CDR3 DNA is TGTGCCAGCAGTTACGGGACAGGGGCTTTTCAGCCCCAGCATTTT.

This clone was picked up a small number of times. The V gene is TRBV5-1, the J gene TRBJ2-7, with 11 bases aligning to TRBD1. The germline CDR1 and CDR2 sequences are SGHRS and YFSETQ. The trim removed 4 bases at V and 4 bases at J, leaving 4 bases unmatched. The CDR3 totals 14 residues. CDR3 sequence (DNA): TGCGCCAGCAGCATCCGGGACAGGGGGTACGAGCAGTACTTC. Its protein product is CASSIRDRGYEQYF.

This clone was picked up a small number of times. The rearrangement joins TRBV5-4 to TRBJ2-7, with D perhaps TRBD1 (6 bases). Germline values: CDR1 SGHNT, CDR2 YYREEE (reference sequence). Trimming took off 4 bases at V and 3 bases at J, with 14 bases between the two ends. The CDR3 runs 14 residues. DNA of the CDR3: TGTGCCAGCAGCGATCATAAGGACAGCTACGAGCAGTACTTC. Protein: CASSDHKDSYEQYF.

This clone showed up many times. Other DNA sequences from this sample encode an identical CDR3 as well. The CDR3 DNA follows: TGTGCCAGCTCACCTCCGGGTTTGCAAGAGACCCAGTACTTC. Encoded protein: CASSPPGLQETQYF. The chain links TRBV18 to TRBJ2-5; D is unclear. The CDR3 totals 14 residues. Trimming cost V 3 bases and J 2 bases, with 10 bases left between them. CDR1 KGHSH and CDR2 LQKENI come from the germline V gene.

In its sample, this clone was seen a few times. The V gene is TRBV7-3, the J gene TRBJ2-7; TRBD2 agrees at 13 bases. The CDR3 runs to 15 residues. Germline-derived CDR1 and CDR2 are SGHTA and FQGTGA. After removal of 5 bases from V and 5 bases from J, the junction contained 6 bases not matched to a gene. The chain's CDR3 is CASSPLAGGPHEQYF. The CDR3 nucleotides read TGTGCCAGCAGCCCACTAGCGGGGGGGCCCCACGAGCAGTACTTC.

This clone was picked up many times. The J gene is TRBJ1-1, the V gene TRBV29-1; no reliable D call. The germline V gene encodes CDR1 SQVTM and CDR2 ANQGSEA. The CDR3 consists of 12 residues. V lost 4 bases, J lost 5 bases, and 11 bases lay in between. The CDR3 protein is CSVAAGFTEAFF. The CDR3 DNA follows: TGCAGCGTTGCGGCGGGGTTTACTGAAGCTTTCTTT.

The chain links TRBV7-9 to TRBJ2-3; D gene unclear. The CDR3 runs 11 residues. Trimming cost V 5 bases and J 3 bases, with 3 bases left between them. Looked up from germline, CDR1 is SEHNR and CDR2 is FQNEAQ (reference sequence). The CDR3 coding sequence is TGTGCCAGCAGCGAGACAGATACGCAGTATTTT. This gives the protein CASSETDTQYF.

The V call is TRBV6-5, the J call TRBJ1-1; D ambiguous. In germline, CDR1 is MNHEY, CDR2 SVGAGI. CDR3 length: 16 residues. V lost 0 bases, J lost 0 bases, and 11 bases lay in between. CDR3 in DNA: TGTGCCAGCAGTTACTCGGTCAGGCACATGAACACTGAAGCTTTCTTT. This sequence encodes CASSYSVRHMNTEAFF.